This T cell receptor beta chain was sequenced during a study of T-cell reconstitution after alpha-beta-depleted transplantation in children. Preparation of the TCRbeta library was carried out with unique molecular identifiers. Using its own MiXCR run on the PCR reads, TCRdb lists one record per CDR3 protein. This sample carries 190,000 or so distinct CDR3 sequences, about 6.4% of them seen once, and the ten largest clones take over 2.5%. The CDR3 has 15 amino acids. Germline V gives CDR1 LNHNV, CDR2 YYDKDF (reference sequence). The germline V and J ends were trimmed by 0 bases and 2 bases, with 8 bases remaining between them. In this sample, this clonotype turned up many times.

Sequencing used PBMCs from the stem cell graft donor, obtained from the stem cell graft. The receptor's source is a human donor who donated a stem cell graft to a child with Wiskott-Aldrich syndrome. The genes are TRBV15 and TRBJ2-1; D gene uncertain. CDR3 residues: CATSRDNKAYNEQFF. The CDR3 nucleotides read TGTGCCACCAGCAGAGATAATAAGGCCTACAATGAGCAGTTCTTC. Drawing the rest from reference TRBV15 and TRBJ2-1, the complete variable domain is DAMVIQNPRYQVTQFGKPVTLSCSQTLNHNVMYWYQQKSSQAPKLLFHYYDKDFNNEADTPDNFQSRRPNTSFCFLDIRSPGLGDTAMYLCATSRDNKAYNEQFFGPGTRLTVL.